The clone carrying this TCR beta chain was counted many times. Germline values: CDR1 SGHAT, CDR2 FQNNGV. J gave up 3 bases and V 5 bases, and 2 bases lay outside the gene matches. The CDR3 length is 14 residues. These data belong to a study of CD8 T cells in ankylosing spondylitis. MiXCR, applied by TCRdb to the 5' RACE reads, yields one record per CDR3 protein. The table has a few hundred thousand distinct CDR3 sequences, 20% to 30% seen once. The sequenced material came from blood, either unsorted or a sorted T cell fraction (not recorded which). This clonotype was sampled from a male donor with ankylosing spondylitis or in good health (not recorded which). The J gene is TRBJ2-7, the V gene TRBV11-2; 12 bases are a match to TRBD2. The CDR3 sequence is CASSLAGGRYEQYF. Written as DNA, the CDR3 is TGTGCCAGCAGCCTAGCGGGGGGGCGCTACGAGCAGTACTTC. Based on the CDR3 plus reference TRBV11-2 and TRBJ2-7, the full variable domain is EAGVAQSPRYKIIEKRQSVAFWCNPISGHATLYWYQQILGQGPKLLIQFQNNGVVDDSQLPKDRFSAERLKGVDSTLKIQPAKLEDSAVYLCASSLAGGRYEQYFGPGTRLTVT.